This T cell receptor beta chain was observed in a study of blood T cell repertoires in COVID-19. Study-wide background: Some COVID-19 samples were acute and others convalescent; all came from the United States, Italy and Spain. T cells, B-cell-depleted T cells, or PBMCs supplied cDNA or gDNA.

Germline lookup yields CDR1 MNHEY and CDR2 SMNVEV (reference sequence). Trimming stripped 6 bases from V and 7 bases from J, with 12 bases between. The CDR3 has 13 residues. Original handling: Nucleated cell number was recorded as an estimate derived from reference gene primer amplification. Repertoires were generated with immunoSEQ multiplex PCR, while TCRdb's copy carries only in-frame clones and drops some. The V and J calls and clone size were taken over from that table, and D and trimming were inferred from the DNA. The data hold 110,000 to 150,000 clones, with 60% to 85% observed a single time.

The sequenced sample was peripheral blood. This receptor was obtained from a man aged 50-59 years with active or convalescent COVID-19. The rearrangement joins TRBV27 to TRBJ2-2; D call uncertain. The CDR3 protein is CASRVLSVGELFF. The CDR3 DNA sequence: TGTGCCAGCAGGGTTTTGAGCGTCGGGGAGCTGTTTTTT.